This T cell receptor beta chain was recovered during a study of cytomegalovirus exposure and HLA in healthy donors. With 60 Vbeta and 13 Jbeta primers, the PCR was carried out. Profiling relied on immunoSEQ multiplex PCR, and the TCRdb table lists in-frame clones only, not all of them. The data contain roughly 200,000 clones, 70% to 80% of them singletons. The CDR3 is 13 amino acids. Germline CDR1 reads SGHTA; CDR2 reads FQGTGA. V lost 2 bases and J 4 bases, leaving 3 bases between the germline ends. As concerns this clone: Its antigen remains unknown.

Overall study results and limits: Specificity for CMV antigens was confirmed in vitro for a few of the CMV-associated chains. Prior analysis indicated that the majority of TCR beta V segments exhibited productivity approximately 87% or approximately 30% of the time. TCR beta sequences reportedly predicted most subjects' HLA-A and HLA-B alleles accurately.

The chain combines TRBV7-3 with TRBJ1-6; D is unclear. The specimen sequenced was PBMCs. The receptor was derived from a woman in her 30s in good health and CMV-seropositive. The CDR3 coding sequence is TGTGCCAGCAGCTTACAATATAATTCACCCCTCCACTTT. It is translated as CASSLQYNSPLHF.